These 2 T cell receptor beta chains came from one sample sequenced in a study of CD8 T cells in ankylosing spondylitis. TCRdb itself ran the 5' RACE reads through MiXCR, one entry per CDR3 protein. The data show some 120,000 distinct CDR3 sequences, roughly an eighth seen once. The sequenced material came from blood, either unsorted or a sorted T cell fraction (not recorded which). The receptors originated from a female donor with ankylosing spondylitis or in good health (not recorded which).

This clonotype has at least ten counts. The V gene is TRBV3-1, the J gene TRBJ2-7; D could derive from TRBD1 or TRBD2 (6 bases each). The CDR3 runs 13 residues. V lost 7 bases and J 1 base, leaving 11 bases between the germline ends. Germline CDR1 is LGHDT and CDR2 is YNNKEL (reference sequence). CDR3 coding DNA: TGTGCCAGCACCAGAGGGGGGTCCTACGAGCAGTACTTC. Its protein is CASTRGGSYEQYF.

The table lists this clonotype with a few counts. V gene TRBV2 combines with J gene TRBJ2-3; 7 bases align to TRBD1. This CDR3 has 15 residues. V lost 6 bases, J lost 1 base, and 7 bases stayed unmatched. From germline, CDR1 is SNHLY and CDR2 FYNNEI. Here the CDR3 reads CASSDRDKGTDTQYF. The CDR3 nucleotides are TGTGCCAGCAGCGACAGGGATAAGGGCACAGATACGCAGTATTTT.